The 6 T cell receptor beta chains below were found in one sample sequenced in a study of blood T cell repertoires in COVID-19. Some clones are missing from TCRdb's copy, which holds only in-frame ones; the method was immunoSEQ multiplex PCR. The repertoire holds roughly 200,000 clones, with more than 70% as singletons. Sequences were obtained from peripheral blood. The receptors were sampled from a woman in her fifties or sixties with acute or convalescent COVID-19.

This clone was picked up a small number of times. This chain uses TRBV18 with TRBJ1-2, with D unclear. V was trimmed by 0 bases and J by 3 bases, leaving 8 bases between them. The CDR3 covers 14 residues. Germline CDR1 is KGHSH and CDR2 is LQKENI. DNA of the CDR3: TGTGCCAGCTCACCACCGTCAGGCGACTATGGCTACACCTTC. Translated, it gives CASSPPSGDYGYTF.

This clone appeared once. V gene TRBV7-6 combines with J gene TRBJ1-5; D is ambiguous. Looked up from germline, CDR1 is SGHVS and CDR2 is FNYEAQ. The germline V and J ends were trimmed by 1 base and 3 bases, with 10 bases remaining between them. The CDR3 runs 15 residues. The CDR3 DNA sequence: TGTGCCAGCAGCTTAGGCACCGAGGTCAATCAGCCCCAGCATTTT. Translated, it gives CASSLGTEVNQPQHF.

This sequence joins TRBV6-5 and TRBJ2-2, with D tentatively TRBD1 (5 bases). CDR3 length: 13 amino acids. V was shortened by 5 bases and J by 6 bases, with 10 bases between the two germline ends. Germline CDR1 MNHEY, CDR2 SVGAGI. DNA of the CDR3: TGTGCCAGCAGTCCCCAGGGCCCCGGGGAGCTGTTTTTT. Its translation is CASSPQGPGELFF.

The chain couples TRBV5-5 to TRBJ1-6, with a possible D match to TRBD1 (5 bases). From germline, CDR1 is SGHKS and CDR2 YYEKEE (reference sequence). V was clipped by 6 bases and J by 10 bases, with 20 bases between them. CDR3 length: 15 residues. The CDR3 sequence: CASTAGGEQSSPLHF. The CDR3 DNA is TGTGCCAGCACAGCCGGGGGGGAGCAATCGTCACCCCTCCACTTT. The variable domain in full, with the rest retrieved from reference TRBV5-5 and TRBJ1-6, is DAGVTQSPTHLIKTRGQQVTLRCSPISGHKSVSWYQQVLGQGPQFIFQYYEKEERGRGNFPDRFSARQFPNYSSELNVNALLLGDSALYLCASTAGGEQSSPLHFGNGTRLTVT.

V usage is TRBV5-1 and J usage is TRBJ2-2, with TRBD2 matching over 8 bases. The CDR3 spans 15 residues. Germline V lookup: CDR1 SGHRS, CDR2 YFSETQ. Unmatched junction bases numbered 2, after V lost 3 bases and J lost 1 base. The CDR3 nucleotides read TGCGCCAGCAGCTATAGCGGGGAGAACACCGGGGAGCTGTTTTTT. Encoded protein: CASSYSGENTGELFF.

CDR3: CASSLGGQGYNSPLHF. The CDR3 bases are TGTGCCAGCAGCTTAGGAGGACAGGGGTATAATTCACCCCTCCACTTT. This sequence joins TRBV11-3 and TRBJ1-6, with 9 bases aligning to TRBD1. This CDR3 contains 16 residues. Germline CDR1 and CDR2: SGHNT and YENEEA. Germline trimming cut 1 base from V and 4 bases from J; bases unmatched to any gene: 2.